This TCR beta chain was captured by sequencing in a study of early T cells in non-severe SARS-CoV-2 infection. Across the whole study: Sequencing of unsorted whole blood was done on bulk RNA, leaving chains unpaired.

Findings and caveats of the study: Private and CD4 specificities were missed by VDJdb matching, which favored anti-spike CD8 responses.

Separate cDNA molecules each had unique molecular identifiers attached to them. TCRdb re-derived calls from the 5' RACE reads in MiXCR, one entry per CDR3 protein. The table lists tens of thousands of distinct CDR3 sequences, less than 8.5% of them singletons, with about 3.8% in the top ten. Germline V gene sequence: CDR1 LGHDT, CDR2 YNNKEL (reference sequence). J gave up 0 bases and V 3 bases, and 2 bases lay outside the gene matches. This CDR3 is 17 amino acids long. As regards this clonotype: Antigen unknown.

Sequenced: whole blood. This TCR was recovered from an adult who was a healthcare worker with PCR-confirmed SARS-CoV-2 infection or an uninfected control (not recorded which). V usage is TRBV3-1 and J usage is TRBJ2-6; 10 bases match TRBD1. The CDR3 here is CASSQGQGFSGANVLTF. The CDR3 DNA sequence: TGTGCCAGCAGCCAGGGACAGGGGTTCTCTGGGGCCAACGTCCTGACTTTC.